The clone carrying this T cell receptor beta chain has a count of ten or more. As yet, its antigen is unknown. The source of the sample is a study of identical twins. Study-level findings and limits: Instead of following the same donors, the conclusions were based on cross-sectional statistical analysis. An excess of low generation probability was shown by twin-shared out-of-frame alpha sequences.

CDR1 is SGHKS and CDR2 is YYEKEE in the germline V gene (reference sequence). Trimming shortened V by 1 base and J by 6 bases, and 15 bases separated the two germline ends. The CDR3 consists of 15 residues. Each cDNA held unique molecular identifiers, and template switching gave it a universal primer site. TCRdb redid the calling of the 5' RACE reads with MiXCR, one entry per CDR3 protein. The repertoire holds 550,000 to 700,000 distinct CDR3 sequences, with 9.5% to 10% as singletons. This same sample was also part of a study on yellow fever vaccine responses in identical twins.

The TCR was taken from a woman under 30 in good health. J is TRBJ2-3 and V is TRBV5-5; no clear D gene. Sequenced input: PBMCs. The CDR3 region is CASSLILTAGDTQYF. The CDR3 nucleotides read TGTGCCAGCAGCTTGATTCTTACGGCCGGGGATACGCAGTATTTT.